These 24 T cell receptor beta chains came from one sample sequenced in a study of naive and memory T cell subsets. Study outcomes and limitations: Naive repertoires, especially CD8, held a few larger clonotypes, possibly memory cells re-expressing CD45RA.

Both TRBC1 and TRBC2 were covered by a beta constant-region primer of two equimolar oligonucleotides. Nested alpha and beta constant-region primers with the SP2 primer drove four PCR rounds on ligated cDNA. TCRdb recomputed calls from the UMI-ligation and nested PCR reads with MiXCR, one row per CDR3 protein. This table has tens of thousands of distinct CDR3 sequences, around 11% appearing once. The antigens these receptors bind are not known. Material for sequencing was naive CD4+ T cells from blood. These TCRs come from a human donor in good health.

J is TRBJ2-3 and V is TRBV5-1; D gene ambiguous. Germline CDR1 reads SGHRS; CDR2 reads YFSETQ. CDR3 length: 13 amino acids. V lost 0 bases and J 5 bases, leaving 7 bases between the germline ends. The chain's CDR3 is CASSLGQVDTQYF. The CDR3 DNA follows: TGCGCCAGCAGCTTGGGGCAGGTAGATACGCAGTATTTT.

This clonotype was recorded a few times. The chain carries TRBV3-1 and TRBJ1-6, with unresolved D. The CDR3 loop spans 15 amino acids. Per germline, CDR1 LGHDT and CDR2 YNNKEL (reference sequence). The germline V and J ends were trimmed by 1 base and 5 bases, with 9 bases remaining between them. The CDR3 DNA is TGTGCCAGCAGCCAAGGTGGGGTCCATAATTCACCCCTCCACTTT. Translating it yields CASSQGGVHNSPLHF.

This clonotype was picked up a small number of times. This chain joins TRBV14 and TRBJ2-7; 7 bases fit TRBD2. The CDR3 covers 15 residues. CDR1 SGHDN and CDR2 FVKESK come from the germline V gene. V dropped 1 base and J dropped 3; count of bases not matched to a gene: 6. The CDR3 here is CASSQVSGGGYEQYF. In nucleotides, the CDR3 is TGTGCCAGCAGCCAAGTGAGCGGCGGGGGCTACGAGCAGTACTTC.

This clonotype was counted ten times or more. The CDR3, as DNA: TGTGCCAGCAGCTTAGGAGGCGGGAACAATGAGCAGTTCTTC. Translated, it gives CASSLGGGNNEQFF. The chain links TRBV11-3 to TRBJ2-1, with D perhaps matching TRBD2 (6 bases). V was cut by 1 base and J by 5 bases, with 9 bases left in between. The germline V gene encodes CDR1 SGHNT and CDR2 YENEEA. The CDR3 runs 14 residues.

The J gene is TRBJ2-1, the V gene TRBV7-2; 11 bases map to TRBD2. V dropped 1 base and J dropped 12; count of bases not matched to a gene: 17. The CDR3 is 18 residues long. Germline-derived CDR1 and CDR2 are SGHTA and FQGNSA. CDR3 bases: TGTGCCAGCAGCTTAGGCAGTTGGGGAACTAGCGGGGGAGGGCGGCAGTTCTTC. Translation gives CASSLGSWGTSGGGRQFF.

The chain recombines TRBV28 with TRBJ2-2; TRBD2 matches 7 bases. The germline CDR1 and CDR2 sequences are MDHEN and SYDVKM. The CDR3 loop spans 14 amino acids. The J segment lost 5 bases and the V segment lost 5 bases, leaving 5 bases of the junction unmatched. The CDR3 reads CASSPGGRTGELFF. CDR3 nucleotides: TGTGCCAGCAGTCCAGGCGGGAGAACCGGGGAGCTGTTTTTT.

The chain joins TRBV7-3 to TRBJ2-3; the D gene could be TRBD1 or TRBD2 (5 bases each). This CDR3 comprises 15 residues. Trimming left V 2 bases short and J 3 bases short, with 12 bases between. Germline-derived CDR1 and CDR2 are SGHTA and FQGTGA. The CDR3 loop is CASSLDRGRTDTQYF. The CDR3 nucleotides read TGTGCCAGCAGCTTAGATAGGGGACGGACAGATACGCAGTATTTT.

This clonotype was seen a few times. The CDR3 loop is CASTTGRWGEQFF. The CDR3 coding sequence is TGTGCCAGTACGACAGGGAGGTGGGGTGAGCAGTTCTTC. V gene TRBV27 combines with J gene TRBJ2-1; TRBD1 might be the D (7 bases). The V and J ends lost 9 bases and 9 bases respectively, with 18 bases between them. The CDR3 is 13 amino acids. CDR1 MNHEY and CDR2 SMNVEV come from the germline V gene (reference sequence).

In this sample, this clonotype turned up many times. The chain combines TRBV3-1 with TRBJ2-1, with TRBD2 matching 10 bases. Per the germline V gene, CDR1 is LGHDT and CDR2 is YNNKEL (reference sequence). After removal of 0 bases from V and 12 bases from J, the junction contained 5 bases not matched to a gene. The CDR3 spans 14 residues. CDR3 nucleotides: TGTGCCAGCAGCCAAGATCCTAGCGGGAGTCGGCAGTTCTTC. It specifies CASSQDPSGSRQFF.

The rearrangement uses TRBV19 and TRBJ2-2, with TRBD2 identical over 7 bases. CDR3 length equals 16 residues. CDR1 LNHDA and CDR2 SQIVND come from the germline V gene (reference sequence). The V segment lost 3 bases and the J segment 3 bases; nucleotides outside the gene matches: 7. The CDR3 DNA is TGTGCCAGTAGTATCTTGGCTAGCGGTTACACCGGGGAGCTGTTTTTT. Residues: CASSILASGYTGELFF.

This clonotype was picked up a small number of times. The chain has TRBV20-1 and TRBJ1-1, with D uncertain. Germline CDR1 DFQATT, CDR2 SNEGSKA (reference sequence). This CDR3 is built from 14 residues. Trimming removed 5 bases from V and 1 base from J, with 14 bases in between. The CDR3 reads CSARPDLQNTEAFF. CDR3 DNA: TGCAGTGCTCGGCCGGACCTACAGAACACTGAAGCTTTCTTT.

The chain employs TRBV12-3 or TRBV12-4 and TRBJ2-7; 9 nucleotides align to TRBD1. The CDR3 loop spans 14 amino acids. The V and J ends lost 4 bases and 6 bases, in that order; junction bases with no gene match: 7. The chain's CDR3 is CASSSDRGVSEQYF. The CDR3 nucleotides are TGTGCCAGCAGTTCGGACAGGGGAGTAAGCGAGCAGTACTTC.

At least ten counts were recorded for this clonotype. The chain has TRBV7-2 and TRBJ1-5, with 10 bases fitting TRBD1. The CDR3 is 15 residues long. Germline V gives CDR1 SGHTA, CDR2 FQGNSA. The trim removed 5 bases at V and 3 bases at J, leaving 4 bases unmatched. The CDR3: CASSPGTGANQPQHF. CDR3 sequence (DNA): TGTGCCAGCAGCCCTGGGACAGGGGCCAATCAGCCCCAGCATTTT. Based on the CDR3 plus reference TRBV7-2 and TRBJ1-5, the full variable domain is GAGVSQSPSNKVTEKGKDVELRCDPISGHTALYWYRQSLGQGLEFLIYFQGNSAPDKSGLPSDRFSAERTGGSVSTLTIQRTQQEDSAVYLCASSPGTGANQPQHFGDGTRLSIL.

This clonotype was seen a handful of times. The chain couples TRBV25-1 to TRBJ2-7, with D perhaps TRBD2 (5 bases). The ends were cut back, 6 bases at V and 4 bases at J, with 13 bases in the middle. The germline V gene encodes CDR1 MGHDK and CDR2 SYGVNS. This CDR3 comprises 13 residues. CDR3 loop: CASRESGGYEQYF. CDR3 bases: TGTGCCAGCAGAGAGTCAGGAGGTTACGAGCAGTACTTC.

The V call is TRBV27, the J call TRBJ1-1; a weak D match, TRBD1 (6 bases). Germline V gene sequence: CDR1 MNHEY, CDR2 SMNVEV (reference sequence). Deletions cut 4 bases from V and 5 bases from J, with 14 bases between. This CDR3 region has 14 residues. The CDR3 region has the DNA TGTGCCAGCAGTTCGCACAGGGTTGGGACTGAAGCTTTCTTT. Translated: CASSSHRVGTEAFF.

A few counts support this clonotype. This CDR3 reads CASSQDRDAWKTDTQYF. In nucleotides, the CDR3 is TGTGCCAGCAGCCAAGACCGTGACGCCTGGAAAACAGATACGCAGTATTTT. This chain uses TRBV14 with TRBJ2-3; D unresolved. Deletions cut 0 bases from V and 3 bases from J, with 16 bases between. CDR3 length: 17 amino acids. The V gene's germline CDR1 is SGHDN and CDR2 FVKESK.

This chain links TRBV12-3 or TRBV12-4 with TRBJ2-2; no reliable D call. The CDR3 loop spans 11 amino acids. Between the trimmed V and J ends, which lost 8 bases and 1 base, there was a span of 2 bases. CDR3 coding DNA: TGTGCCAGCCAGAACACCGGGGAGCTGTTTTTT. Protein sequence: CASQNTGELFF.

This clonotype was counted only a few times. The CDR3 sequence: CASSPGAGRMNTEAFF. CDR3 nucleotides: TGTGCCAGCAGCCCTGGGGCCGGCCGGATGAACACTGAAGCTTTCTTT. This chain connects TRBV7-9 to TRBJ1-1; the D gene is possibly TRBD1 (5 bases). V lost 5 bases and J 0 bases, leaving 16 bases between the germline ends. Germline loops: CDR1 SEHNR, CDR2 FQNEAQ (reference sequence). The CDR3 has 16 residues.

This rearrangement joins TRBV18 to TRBJ1-1, with D hard to call. The CDR3 runs 13 residues. Per germline, CDR1 KGHSH and CDR2 LQKENI. Trimming cost V 5 bases and J 0 bases, with 7 bases left between them. CDR3 in DNA: TGTGCCAGCTCAGAAGCCATGAACACTGAAGCTTTCTTT. It encodes CASSEAMNTEAFF.

V usage is TRBV24-1 and J usage is TRBJ2-5; D may be TRBD2 (6 bases). This CDR3 is built from 14 residues. V was cut by 2 bases and J by 4 bases, with 10 bases left in between. Germline V gene lookup returns CDR1 KGHDR and CDR2 SFDVKD. For the CDR3, the DNA is TGTGCCACCAGTGATTGGAGGGGAGGAGAGACCCAGTACTTC. Residues: CATSDWRGGETQYF.

This clonotype was seen ten or more times. The genes are TRBV12-3 or TRBV12-4 and TRBJ2-7; D is perhaps TRBD1 (6 bases). Between the trimmed V and J ends, which lost 5 bases and 4 bases, there was a span of 12 bases. CDR3 length: 13 residues. CDR3 in DNA: TGTGCCAGCAGTCCCGGGACAAGATACGAGCAGTACTTC. Translating gives CASSPGTRYEQYF.

At least ten counts were recorded for this clonotype. The J gene is TRBJ2-1, the V gene TRBV7-2, with D maybe TRBD2 (5 bases). V was trimmed by 1 base and J by 6 bases, leaving 10 bases between them. CDR1 SGHTA and CDR2 FQGNSA come from the germline V gene. There are 14 residues in the CDR3. The CDR3 loop is CASSLVRGGNEQFF. Written as DNA, the CDR3 is TGTGCCAGCAGCTTAGTAAGAGGAGGCAATGAGCAGTTCTTC.

The J gene is TRBJ1-2, the V gene TRBV3-1, with D unclear. Germline V lookup: CDR1 LGHDT, CDR2 YNNKEL (reference sequence). This CDR3 has 15 residues. Trimming took off 4 bases at V and 1 base at J, with 13 bases between the two ends. The CDR3 region is CASSPFAQSNYGYTF. CDR3 DNA: TGTGCCAGCAGCCCCTTTGCCCAAAGTAACTATGGCTACACCTTC.

This clonotype was seen a few times. The chain combines TRBV11-1 with TRBJ1-5; TRBD1 agrees at 7 bases. J was trimmed by 7 bases and V by 5 bases; bases with no gene match: 14. CDR1 and CDR2 (germline): SGHAT, FQDESV (reference sequence). The CDR3 has 16 residues. The CDR3 sequence: CASSGSDRSKKQPQHF. In nucleotides, the CDR3 is TGTGCCAGCAGCGGATCGGACAGGTCTAAGAAACAGCCCCAGCATTTT.